This TCR beta chain emerged from a study of blood T cell repertoires in COVID-19. Study background: The United States, Italy and Spain provided the acute and convalescent COVID-19 samples. The cDNA or gDNA used as material had been derived from T cells, B-cell-depleted T cells, or PBMCs.

The germline V gene encodes CDR1 SNHLY and CDR2 FYNNEI. V was clipped by 6 bases and J by 7 bases, with 13 bases between them. CDR3 length: 14 residues. Original analysis: Researchers report that nucleated cell counts were estimated from reference gene primer amplification. Clones were read by immunoSEQ multiplex PCR, and TCRdb kept only the in-frame ones, dropping some. The V and J calls and clone size are taken from that table; D and trimming were inferred from the DNA. Of approximately 160,000 clones in the sample, around four fifths were seen once. J is TRBJ1-6 and V is TRBV2, with TRBD1 as a possible D gene (5 bases). The receptor's source is a man in his 70s with acute or convalescent COVID-19. The sample was peripheral blood. The CDR3: CASRWGTLNSPLHF. The CDR3 region has the DNA TGTGCCAGCAGATGGGGGACTCTAAATTCACCCCTCCACTTT. Combining the CDR3 with reference TRBV2 and TRBJ1-6 gives the whole variable domain EPEVTQTPSHQVTQMGQEVILRCVPISNHLYFYWYRQILGQKVEFLVSFYNNEISEKSEIFDDQFSVERPDGSNFTLKIRSTKLEDSAMYFCASRWGTLNSPLHFGNGTRLTVT.